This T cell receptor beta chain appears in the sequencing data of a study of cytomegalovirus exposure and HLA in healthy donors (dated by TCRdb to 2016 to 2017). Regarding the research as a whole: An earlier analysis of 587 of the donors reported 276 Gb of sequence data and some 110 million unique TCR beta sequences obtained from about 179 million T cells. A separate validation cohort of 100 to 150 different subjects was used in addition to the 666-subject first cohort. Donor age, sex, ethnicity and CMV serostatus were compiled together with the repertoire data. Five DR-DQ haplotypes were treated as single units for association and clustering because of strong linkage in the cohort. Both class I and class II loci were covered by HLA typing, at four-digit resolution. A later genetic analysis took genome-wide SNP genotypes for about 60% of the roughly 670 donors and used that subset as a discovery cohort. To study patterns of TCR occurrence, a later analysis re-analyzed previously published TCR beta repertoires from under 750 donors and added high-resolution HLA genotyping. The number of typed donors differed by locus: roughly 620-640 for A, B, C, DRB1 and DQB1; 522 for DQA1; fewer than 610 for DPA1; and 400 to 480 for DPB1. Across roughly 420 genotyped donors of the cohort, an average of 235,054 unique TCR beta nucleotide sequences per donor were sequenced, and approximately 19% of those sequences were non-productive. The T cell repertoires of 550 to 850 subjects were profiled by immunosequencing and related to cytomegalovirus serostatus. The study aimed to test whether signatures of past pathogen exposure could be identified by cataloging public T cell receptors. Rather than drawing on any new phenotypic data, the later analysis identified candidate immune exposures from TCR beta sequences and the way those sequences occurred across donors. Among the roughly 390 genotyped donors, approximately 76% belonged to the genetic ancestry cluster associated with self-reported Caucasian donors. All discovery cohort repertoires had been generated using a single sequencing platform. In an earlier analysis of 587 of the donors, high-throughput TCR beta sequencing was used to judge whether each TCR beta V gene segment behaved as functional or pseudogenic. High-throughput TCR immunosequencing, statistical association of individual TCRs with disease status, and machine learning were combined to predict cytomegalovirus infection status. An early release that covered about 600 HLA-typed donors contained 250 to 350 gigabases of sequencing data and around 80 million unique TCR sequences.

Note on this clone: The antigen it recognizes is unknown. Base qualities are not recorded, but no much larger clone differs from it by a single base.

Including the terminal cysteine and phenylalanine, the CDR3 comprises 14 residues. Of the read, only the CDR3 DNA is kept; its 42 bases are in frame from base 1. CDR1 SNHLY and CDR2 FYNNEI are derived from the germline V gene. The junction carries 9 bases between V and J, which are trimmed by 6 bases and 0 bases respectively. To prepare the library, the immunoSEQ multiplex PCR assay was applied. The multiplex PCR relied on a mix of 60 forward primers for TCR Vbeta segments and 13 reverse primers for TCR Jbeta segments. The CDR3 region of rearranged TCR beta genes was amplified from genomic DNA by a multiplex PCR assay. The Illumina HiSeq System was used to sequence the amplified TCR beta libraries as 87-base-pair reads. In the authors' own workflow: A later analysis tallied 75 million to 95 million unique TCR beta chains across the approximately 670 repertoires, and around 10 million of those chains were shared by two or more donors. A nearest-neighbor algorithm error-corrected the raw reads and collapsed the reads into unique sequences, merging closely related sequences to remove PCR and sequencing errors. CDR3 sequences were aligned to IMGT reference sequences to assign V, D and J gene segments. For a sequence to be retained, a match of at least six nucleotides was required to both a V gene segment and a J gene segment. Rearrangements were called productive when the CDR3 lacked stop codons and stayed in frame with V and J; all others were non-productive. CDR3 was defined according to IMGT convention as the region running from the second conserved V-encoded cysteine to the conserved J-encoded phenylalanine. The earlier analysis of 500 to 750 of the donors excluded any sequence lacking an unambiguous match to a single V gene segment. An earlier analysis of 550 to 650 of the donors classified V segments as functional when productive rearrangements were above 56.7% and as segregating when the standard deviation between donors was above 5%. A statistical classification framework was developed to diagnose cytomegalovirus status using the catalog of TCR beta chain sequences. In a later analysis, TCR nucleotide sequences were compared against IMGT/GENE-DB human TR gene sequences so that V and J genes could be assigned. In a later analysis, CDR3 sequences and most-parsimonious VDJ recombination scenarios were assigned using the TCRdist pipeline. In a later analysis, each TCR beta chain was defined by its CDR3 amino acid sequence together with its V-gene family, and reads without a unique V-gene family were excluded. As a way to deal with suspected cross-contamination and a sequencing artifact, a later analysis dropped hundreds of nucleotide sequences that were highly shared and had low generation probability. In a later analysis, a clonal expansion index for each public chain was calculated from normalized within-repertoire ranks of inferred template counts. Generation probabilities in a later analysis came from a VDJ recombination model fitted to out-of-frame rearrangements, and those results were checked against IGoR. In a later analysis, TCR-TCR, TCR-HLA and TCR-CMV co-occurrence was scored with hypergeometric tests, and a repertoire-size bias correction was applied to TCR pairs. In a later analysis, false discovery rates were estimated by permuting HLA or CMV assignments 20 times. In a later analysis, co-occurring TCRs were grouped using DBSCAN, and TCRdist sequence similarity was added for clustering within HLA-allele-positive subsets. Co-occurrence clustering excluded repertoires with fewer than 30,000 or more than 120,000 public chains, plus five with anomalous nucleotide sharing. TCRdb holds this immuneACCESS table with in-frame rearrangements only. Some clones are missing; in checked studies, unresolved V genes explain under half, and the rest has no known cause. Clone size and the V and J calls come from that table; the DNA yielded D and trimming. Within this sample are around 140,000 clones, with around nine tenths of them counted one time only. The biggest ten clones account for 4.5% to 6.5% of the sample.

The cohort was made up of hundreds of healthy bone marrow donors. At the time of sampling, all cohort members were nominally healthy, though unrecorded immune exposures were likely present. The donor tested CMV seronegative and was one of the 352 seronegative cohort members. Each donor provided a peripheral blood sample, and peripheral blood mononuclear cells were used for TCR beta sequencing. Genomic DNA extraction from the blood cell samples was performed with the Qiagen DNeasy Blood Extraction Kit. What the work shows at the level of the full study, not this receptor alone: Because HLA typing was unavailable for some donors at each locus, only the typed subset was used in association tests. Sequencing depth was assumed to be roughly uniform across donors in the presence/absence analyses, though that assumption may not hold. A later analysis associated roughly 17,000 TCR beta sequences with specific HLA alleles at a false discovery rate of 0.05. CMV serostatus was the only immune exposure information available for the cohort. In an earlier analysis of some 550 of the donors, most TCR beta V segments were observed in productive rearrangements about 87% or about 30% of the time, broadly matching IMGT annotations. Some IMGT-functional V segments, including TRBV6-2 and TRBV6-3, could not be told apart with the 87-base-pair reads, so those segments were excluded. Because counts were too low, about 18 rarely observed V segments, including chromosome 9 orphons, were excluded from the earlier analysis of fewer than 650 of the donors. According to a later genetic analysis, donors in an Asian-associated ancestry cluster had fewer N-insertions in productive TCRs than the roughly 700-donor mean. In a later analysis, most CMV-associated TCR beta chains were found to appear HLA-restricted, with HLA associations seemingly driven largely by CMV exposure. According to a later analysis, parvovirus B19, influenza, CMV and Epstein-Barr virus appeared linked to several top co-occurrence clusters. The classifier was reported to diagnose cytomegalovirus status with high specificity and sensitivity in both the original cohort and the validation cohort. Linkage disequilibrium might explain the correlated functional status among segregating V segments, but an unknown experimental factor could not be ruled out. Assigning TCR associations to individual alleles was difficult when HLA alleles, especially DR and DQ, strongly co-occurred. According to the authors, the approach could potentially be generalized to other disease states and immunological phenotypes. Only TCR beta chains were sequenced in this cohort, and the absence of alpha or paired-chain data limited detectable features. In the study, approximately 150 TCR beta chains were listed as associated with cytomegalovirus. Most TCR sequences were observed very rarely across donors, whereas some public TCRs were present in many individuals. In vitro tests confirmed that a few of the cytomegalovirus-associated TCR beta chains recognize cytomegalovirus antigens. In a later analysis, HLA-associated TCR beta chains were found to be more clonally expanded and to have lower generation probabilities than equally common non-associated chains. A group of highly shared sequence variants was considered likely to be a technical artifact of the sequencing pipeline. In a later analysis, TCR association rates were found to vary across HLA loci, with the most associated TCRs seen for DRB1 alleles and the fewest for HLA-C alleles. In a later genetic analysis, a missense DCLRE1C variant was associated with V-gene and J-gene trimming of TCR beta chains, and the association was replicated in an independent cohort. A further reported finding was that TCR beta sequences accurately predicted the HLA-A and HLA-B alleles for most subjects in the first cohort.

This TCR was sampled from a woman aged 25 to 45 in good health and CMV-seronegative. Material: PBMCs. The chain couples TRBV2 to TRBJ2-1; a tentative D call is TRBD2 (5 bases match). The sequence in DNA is TGTGCCAGCAGGGGGAGATACTCCTACAATGAGCAGTTCTTC. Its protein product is CASRGRYSYNEQFF.